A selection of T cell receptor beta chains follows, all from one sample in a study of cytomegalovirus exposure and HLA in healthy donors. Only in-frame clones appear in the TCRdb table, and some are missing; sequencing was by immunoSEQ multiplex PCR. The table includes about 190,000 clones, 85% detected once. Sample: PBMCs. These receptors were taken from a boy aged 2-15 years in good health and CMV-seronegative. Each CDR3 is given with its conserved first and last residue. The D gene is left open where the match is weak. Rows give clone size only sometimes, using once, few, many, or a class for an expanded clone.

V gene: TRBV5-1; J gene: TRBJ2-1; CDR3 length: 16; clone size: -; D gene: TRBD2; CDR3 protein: CASSRGGTGVDNEQFF; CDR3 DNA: TGCGCCAGCAGCCGGGGGGGGACGGGGGTGGACAATGAGCAGTTCTTC
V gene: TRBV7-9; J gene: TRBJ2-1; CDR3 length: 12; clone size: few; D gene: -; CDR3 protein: CASSSRGNEQFF; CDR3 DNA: TGTGCCAGCAGCAGCCGGGGGAATGAGCAGTTCTTC
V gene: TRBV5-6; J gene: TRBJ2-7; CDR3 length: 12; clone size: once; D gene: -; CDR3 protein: CASSQEAEGQYF; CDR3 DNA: TGTGCCAGCAGCCAGGAAGCTGAGGGGCAGTACTTC
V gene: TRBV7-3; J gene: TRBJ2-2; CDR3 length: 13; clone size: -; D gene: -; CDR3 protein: CASSLEPIGELFF; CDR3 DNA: TGTGCCAGCAGCTTAGAACCTATAGGGGAGCTGTTTTTT
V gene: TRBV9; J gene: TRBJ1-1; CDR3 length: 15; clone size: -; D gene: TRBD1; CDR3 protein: CASSGGTGVGTEAFF; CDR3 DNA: TGTGCCAGCAGCGGGGGGACAGGGGTCGGCACTGAAGCTTTCTTT
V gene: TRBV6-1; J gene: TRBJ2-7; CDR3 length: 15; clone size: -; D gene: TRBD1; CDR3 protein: CASSERFRTGDEQYF; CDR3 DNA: TGTGCCAGCAGTGAACGCTTCAGGACAGGGGACGAGCAGTACTTC
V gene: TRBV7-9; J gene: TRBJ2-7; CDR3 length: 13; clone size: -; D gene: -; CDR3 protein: CASSLRQDYEQYF; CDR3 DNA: TGTGCCAGCAGCTTACGACAGGACTACGAGCAGTACTTC
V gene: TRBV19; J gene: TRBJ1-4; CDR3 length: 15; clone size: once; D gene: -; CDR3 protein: CASSLPGHRGEKLFF; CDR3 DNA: TGTGCCAGTAGTCTCCCGGGACACCGTGGTGAAAAACTGTTTTTT
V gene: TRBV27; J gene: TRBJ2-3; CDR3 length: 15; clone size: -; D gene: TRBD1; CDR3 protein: CASSFVRGRTDTQYF; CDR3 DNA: TGTGCCAGCAGTTTCGTAAGGGGGCGGACAGATACGCAGTATTTT
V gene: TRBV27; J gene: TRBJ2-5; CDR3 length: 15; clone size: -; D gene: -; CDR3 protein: CASSLSGALWETQYF; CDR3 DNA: TGTGCCAGCAGTTTATCGGGGGCCCTTTGGGAGACCCAGTACTTC
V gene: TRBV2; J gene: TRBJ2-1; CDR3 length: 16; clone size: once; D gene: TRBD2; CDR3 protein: CASSPGGTLFYNEQFF; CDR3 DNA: TGTGCCAGCAGCCCGGGGGGGACCCTATTCTACAATGAGCAGTTCTTC
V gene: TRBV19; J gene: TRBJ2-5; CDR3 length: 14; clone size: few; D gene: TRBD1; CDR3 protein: CASRETGERETQYF; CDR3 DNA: TGTGCCAGTAGAGAGACAGGGGAAAGAGAGACCCAGTACTTC
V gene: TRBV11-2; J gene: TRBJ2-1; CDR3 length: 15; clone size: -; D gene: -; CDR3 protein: CASSRSPATGNEQFF; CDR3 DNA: TGTGCCAGCAGTCGGTCCCCCGCGACGGGCAATGAGCAGTTCTTC
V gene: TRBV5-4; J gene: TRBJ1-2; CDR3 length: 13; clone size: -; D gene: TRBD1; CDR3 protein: CASSEGQGYGYTF; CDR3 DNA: TGTGCCAGCAGCGAGGGACAGGGCTATGGCTACACCTTC
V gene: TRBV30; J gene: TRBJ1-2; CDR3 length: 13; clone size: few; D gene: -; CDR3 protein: CAWKYGEYDGYTF; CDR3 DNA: TGTGCCTGGAAATATGGGGAGTACGATGGCTACACCTTC
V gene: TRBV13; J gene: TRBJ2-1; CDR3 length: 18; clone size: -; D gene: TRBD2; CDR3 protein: CASSFLLPPSGSKDEQFF; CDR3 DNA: TGTGCCAGCAGCTTCCTACTCCCCCCTAGCGGGAGTAAGGATGAGCAGTTCTTC
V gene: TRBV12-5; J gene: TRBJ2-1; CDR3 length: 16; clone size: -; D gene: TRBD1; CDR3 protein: CASGWGDRGTYNEQFF; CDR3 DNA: TGTGCTAGTGGTTGGGGCGACAGGGGTACCTACAATGAGCAGTTCTTC
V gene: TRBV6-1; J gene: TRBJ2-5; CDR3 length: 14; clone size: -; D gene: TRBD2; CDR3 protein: CASTSGGKGQTQYF; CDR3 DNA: TGTGCCAGCACGAGCGGGGGAAAAGGGCAGACCCAGTACTTC
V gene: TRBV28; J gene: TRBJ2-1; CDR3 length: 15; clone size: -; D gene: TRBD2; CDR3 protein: CASRWTSGTYNEQFF; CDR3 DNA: TGTGCCAGCAGATGGACTAGCGGGACCTACAATGAGCAGTTCTTC
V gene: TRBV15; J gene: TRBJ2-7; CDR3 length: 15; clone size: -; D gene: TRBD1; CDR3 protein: CATSTSVGGFDEQYF; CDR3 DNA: TGTGCCACCAGCACCTCCGTAGGGGGCTTTGACGAGCAGTACTTC
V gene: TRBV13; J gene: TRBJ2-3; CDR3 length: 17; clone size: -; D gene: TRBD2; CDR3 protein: CASSQGLAGAVTDTQYF; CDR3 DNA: TGTGCCAGCAGCCAGGGACTAGCGGGAGCCGTCACAGATACGCAGTATTTT
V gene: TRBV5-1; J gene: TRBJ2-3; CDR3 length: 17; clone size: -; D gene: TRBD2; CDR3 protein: CASSLVVTSGGGDTQYF; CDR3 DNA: TGCGCCAGCAGCTTGGTGGTGACTAGCGGGGGGGGAGATACGCAGTATTTT
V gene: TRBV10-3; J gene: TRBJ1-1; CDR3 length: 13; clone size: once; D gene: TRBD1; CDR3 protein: CAISSWTGTEAFF; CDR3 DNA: TGTGCCATCAGCAGTTGGACAGGCACTGAAGCTTTCTTT